The 24 T cell receptor beta chains below were found in one sample sequenced in a study of T cell responses to AZD1222 COVID-19 vaccine. Here immunoSEQ multiplex PCR was the method, and the copy in TCRdb shows in-frame clones only, minus some. Of about 110,000 clones in the sample, roughly nine tenths are singletons; the top ten hold about 3%. The sample here was peripheral blood, taken on day 0 of MenACWY control vaccination. The receptors derive from an adult in good health.

The chain uses TRBV5-4 and TRBJ1-1; the match to TRBD1 covers 7 bases. The germline gives CDR1 SGHNT, CDR2 YYREEE (reference sequence). The trim removed 4 bases at V and 3 bases at J, leaving 9 bases unmatched. The CDR3 consists of 15 residues. The CDR3 bases are TGTGCCAGCAGCCTCTACAGGGGCGATGACACTGAAGCTTTCTTT. Its protein product is CASSLYRGDDTEAFF.

The chain employs TRBV5-1 and TRBJ2-2; D is ambiguous. With 0 bases removed from V and 4 bases from J, the gap between germline ends came to 7 bases. CDR1 and CDR2 (germline): SGHRS, YFSETQ. The CDR3 totals 14 residues. The CDR3 DNA reads as TGCGCCAGCAGCTTGGCTATGTCCACCGGGGAGCTGTTTTTT. It specifies CASSLAMSTGELFF.

The chain links TRBV30 to TRBJ1-2; TRBD1 might be the D (6 bases). V shed 2 bases and J shed 8 bases, with 12 bases lying between them. CDR1 is GTSNPN, CDR2 SVGIG, per germline (reference sequence). The CDR3 spans 12 residues. The chain's CDR3 is CAWSNRVSGYTF. The CDR3 DNA reads as TGTGCCTGGAGTAACAGGGTGAGCGGCTACACCTTC.

This chain joins TRBV4-1 and TRBJ2-7, with TRBD2 identical over 7 bases. Trimming cost V 0 bases and J 4 bases; bases outside gene matches: 15. Germline CDR1 reads MGHRA; CDR2 reads YSYEKL. This CDR3 is 18 amino acids long. This chain's CDR3 is CASSQEGSMAGETYEQYF. The CDR3 DNA reads as TGCGCCAGCAGCCAAGAAGGGAGTATGGCGGGGGAAACATACGAGCAGTACTTC.

This chain links TRBV5-6 with TRBJ2-7; no clear D gene. The CDR3 loop spans 12 amino acids. V dropped 0 bases and J dropped 6 bases, with 7 bases sitting between them. The V gene's germline CDR1 is SGHDT and CDR2 YYEEEE. The CDR3 DNA reads as TGTGCCAGCAGCTTGGCCTACAGCGAGCAGTACTTC. Amino acids: CASSLAYSEQYF.

The chain recombines TRBV6-2 or TRBV6-3 with TRBJ1-1; possibly TRBD1 for D (5 bases). The CDR3 covers 17 residues. CDR1 is MNHEY and CDR2 is SVGEGT in the germline V gene. The ends were cut back, 2 bases at V and 4 bases at J, with 20 bases in the middle. As DNA, the CDR3 is TGTGCCAGCAGTTACGGAAGTGTACGGGGGGTCGGCACTGAAGCTTTCTTT. As protein: CASSYGSVRGVGTEAFF.

The chain combines TRBV18 with TRBJ2-2; D might be TRBD1 or TRBD2, each matching 5 bases. Germline lookup yields CDR1 KGHSH and CDR2 LQKENI. Trimming shortened V by 2 bases and J by 7 bases, and 17 bases separated the two germline ends. CDR3 length equals 16 residues. As DNA, the CDR3 is TGTGCCAGCTCACCATACGACATCGGGGACGGCGGGGAGCTGTTTTTT. Amino acid sequence: CASSPYDIGDGGELFF.

The chain carries TRBV12-3 or TRBV12-4 and TRBJ2-7; D is unresolved. This CDR3 is 11 amino acids long. V was pared by 2 bases and J by 3 bases, with 2 bases between. The CDR3 sequence: CASSLFYEQYF. CDR3 coding DNA: TGTGCCAGCAGTTTATTCTACGAGCAGTACTTC.

This clone was seen only once. The DNA of the CDR3 is TGTGCCAGCAGGGACAGGGGCTACACTGAAGCTTTCTTT. It specifies CASRDRGYTEAFF. V gene TRBV6-5 combines with J gene TRBJ1-1; 9 positions agree with TRBD1. CDR3 length: 13 residues. CDR1 is MNHEY and CDR2 is SVGAGI in the germline V gene. With V trimmed by 6 bases and J by 3 bases, 2 bases remained unmatched.

The rearrangement uses TRBV28 and TRBJ1-2; D not certain. The V and J ends lost 6 bases and 2 bases respectively, with 10 bases between them. The CDR3 loop spans 13 amino acids. The germline gives CDR1 MDHEN, CDR2 SYDVKM. This chain's CDR3 is CASRSQQNYGYTF. CDR3 nucleotide sequence: TGTGCCAGCAGGTCACAACAGAACTATGGCTACACCTTC.

The V gene is TRBV2, the J gene TRBJ1-6; maybe TRBD1 (6 bases). V lost 4 bases, J lost 7 bases, and 14 bases lay in between. This CDR3 has 15 amino acids. Looked up from germline, CDR1 is SNHLY and CDR2 is FYNNEI. CDR3 protein: CASSAQGRGNSPLHF. Here the CDR3 DNA reads TGTGCCAGCAGTGCTCAGGGAAGGGGGAATTCACCCCTCCACTTT.

The rearrangement joins TRBV27 to TRBJ1-1; 8 nucleotides align to TRBD1. Trimming at V came to 2 bases and at J to 10 bases, leaving 9 bases not matched to a gene. This CDR3 spans 14 amino acids. Germline V gene sequence: CDR1 MNHEY, CDR2 SMNVEV (reference sequence). CDR3 DNA sequence: TGTGCCAGCAGTTTACAGGGGGCAGGGGAACGAGCTTTCTTT. As protein: CASSLQGAGERAFF.

The chain carries TRBV6-5 and TRBJ1-2; D unresolved. This CDR3 spans 11 amino acids. Deletions cut 8 bases from V and 4 bases from J, with 8 bases between. Germline CDR1 is MNHEY and CDR2 is SVGAGI. In DNA form, the CDR3 reads TGTGCCAGCGGATTAGGCTATGGCTACACCTTC. It is translated as CASGLGYGYTF.

The V gene is TRBV5-1, the J gene TRBJ2-6; 9 bases agree with TRBD2. Germline V gene data show CDR1 as SGHRS and CDR2 as YFSETQ. The J segment lost 0 bases and the V segment lost 4 bases, leaving 8 bases of the junction unmatched. The CDR3 has 18 residues. DNA for the CDR3: TGCGCCAGCAGCCCGGCGGGGGGGTCTAGCTCTGGGGCCAACGTCCTGACTTTC. This encodes CASSPAGGSSSGANVLTF.

The chain recombines TRBV19 with TRBJ1-2, with 7 bases matching TRBD1. With V trimmed by 6 bases and J by 5 bases, 9 bases remained unmatched. The germline CDR1 and CDR2 sequences are LNHDA and SQIVND (reference sequence). The CDR3 totals 14 residues. The chain's CDR3 is CASSDLRDRYGYTF. The DNA of the CDR3 is TGTGCCAGTAGCGACCTCCGGGACAGATATGGCTACACCTTC.

The V gene is TRBV18, the J gene TRBJ2-4; 8 bases align to TRBD1. J lost 8 bases, V lost 0 bases, and 6 bases had no gene match. The CDR3 length is 15 residues. The germline V gene encodes CDR1 KGHSH and CDR2 LQKENI. The CDR3 here is CASSPPRTGQDIQYF. The CDR3 DNA reads as TGTGCCAGCTCACCACCGAGGACAGGGCAGGACATTCAGTACTTC.

The genes are TRBV5-1 and TRBJ2-3; no reliable D call. The CDR3 runs 13 residues. Germline loops: CDR1 SGHRS, CDR2 YFSETQ. Deletions cut 3 bases from V and 4 bases from J, with 9 bases between. CDR3 region: CASSSLGPDTQYF. For the CDR3, the DNA is TGCGCCAGCAGCTCCCTAGGGCCAGATACGCAGTATTTT.

The CDR3 protein is CASSLSYFPQGFDYGYTF. In DNA, the CDR3 is TGTGCCAGCAGCTTGTCATACTTTCCACAGGGGTTCGACTATGGCTACACCTTC. This chain uses TRBV5-6 with TRBJ1-2; 7 bases match TRBD1. The CDR3 is 18 amino acids. Trimming removed 1 base from V and 3 bases from J; junction bases left unmatched: 15. Germline V gives CDR1 SGHDT, CDR2 YYEEEE.

The V and J genes are TRBV6-4 and TRBJ1-1, with TRBD1 as a possible D gene (5 bases). Deletions cut 4 bases from V and 5 bases from J, with 11 bases between. Germline V CDR1 and CDR2: MRHNA, SNTAGT. The CDR3 contains 13 residues. CDR3 in amino acids: CASSVQGGTEAFF. CDR3 nucleotides: TGTGCCAGCAGTGTCCAGGGTGGTACTGAAGCTTTCTTT.

CDR3 region: CATNSQGNWAFF. The CDR3 bases are TGTGCCACCAATTCCCAGGGGAATTGGGCTTTCTTT. The V and J genes are TRBV25-1 and TRBJ1-1; a weak D match, TRBD1 (6 bases). Trimming stripped 10 bases from V and 11 bases from J, with 20 bases between. Germline loops: CDR1 MGHDK, CDR2 SYGVNS. The CDR3 spans 12 residues.

The rearrangement joins TRBV6-5 to TRBJ1-1; D is undetermined. The V gene lost 2 bases and the J gene lost 4 bases, with 14 bases spanning the gap. The V gene's germline CDR1 is MNHEY and CDR2 SVGAGI. The CDR3 covers 15 residues. For the CDR3, the DNA is TGTGCCAGCAGTTACCATGCAAGGGCGATCACTGAAGCTTTCTTT. As protein: CASSYHARAITEAFF.

This chain uses TRBV5-4 with TRBJ2-3, with 8 bases lining up with TRBD1. Germline V gives CDR1 SGHNT, CDR2 YYREEE (reference sequence). CDR3 length equals 16 residues. Unmatched junction bases numbered 5, after V lost 0 bases and J lost 2 bases. The chain's CDR3 is CASSLAGQGDTDTQYF. CDR3 coding DNA: TGTGCCAGCAGCTTGGCCGGACAGGGTGACACAGATACGCAGTATTTT. Drawing the rest from reference TRBV5-4 and TRBJ2-3, the complete variable domain is ETGVTQSPTHLIKTRGQQVTLRCSSQSGHNTVSWYQQALGQGPQFIFQYYREEENGRGNFPPRFSGLQFPNYSSELNVNALELDDSALYLCASSLAGQGDTDTQYFGPGTRLTVL.

The chain is built from TRBV5-6 and TRBJ2-7; D possibly corresponds to TRBD1 (5 bases). The CDR3 covers 14 residues. CDR1 SGHDT and CDR2 YYEEEE come from the germline V gene. V lost 0 bases and J lost 2, with 9 bases in between. CDR3 residues: CASSLDRITYEQYF. The CDR3 DNA reads as TGTGCCAGCAGCTTGGACAGGATAACCTACGAGCAGTACTTC.

The chain recombines TRBV5-5 with TRBJ1-6; the match to TRBD1 covers 8 bases. V was clipped by 4 bases and J by 7 bases; unmatched bases: 7. Germline assignment: CDR1 SGHKS and CDR2 YYEKEE (reference sequence). The CDR3 runs to 15 residues. CDR3 amino acids: CASSPGTGPNSPLHF. CDR3 in DNA: TGTGCCAGCAGCCCGGGGACAGGCCCAAATTCACCCCTCCACTTT.